The clone carrying this T cell receptor (beta chain) was observed a single time. The antigen is undetermined. Primers for the PCR totalled 60 Vbeta and 13 Jbeta. The repertoire was sequenced with immunoSEQ multiplex PCR; TCRdb's copy has only in-frame clones and lacks some. Found here are under 95,000 clones, roughly 75% of them singletons; the top ten hold under 2.5%. This specimen belongs to a study of cytomegalovirus exposure and HLA in healthy donors. Overall study findings and caveats: The dataset shows that most TCR sequences were rare, while some public TCRs occurred in many donors.

This clonotype was sampled from a man aged 35 to 55 in good health and CMV-seronegative. Specimen: PBMCs.

The CDR3 DNA follows: TGTGCCAGCAGTTCTTGGACAGGTAGCAATCAGCCCCAGCATTTT. It is translated as CASSSWTGSNQPQHF. The rearrangement uses TRBV28 and TRBJ1-5; TRBD1 matches 7 bases. This CDR3 comprises 15 residues. Per germline, CDR1 MDHEN and CDR2 SYDVKM. V lost 4 bases and J lost 0; bases outside the gene matches: 3.